The 2 T cell receptor beta chains given below trace back to one sample, sequenced in a study of T cells expressing NK-cell markers. TCRdb processed the 5' RACE reads again and assigns one entry to each CDR3 protein, with no DNA. Recorded for this sample: about 150,000 distinct CDR3 sequences. Material: blood T cells: a sorted CD56 or NKG2C T cell subset, CD4+ or CD8+ T cells, or bulk PBMC T cells (not recorded which). These receptors were taken from a woman between 45 and 65 years old in good health.

The chain links TRBV13 to TRBJ2-1; absent DNA, TCRdb's TRBD2 call cannot be checked. There are 15 residues in the CDR3. CDR1 is PRHDT, CDR2 FYEKMQ, per germline (reference sequence). Here the CDR3 reads CASRTWLAGVDEQFF.

The chain is built from TRBV7-6 and TRBJ2-7; the D call of TRBD2 rests on TCRdb alone, since no DNA is present to check it. Germline V CDR1 and CDR2: SGHVS, FNYEAQ. This CDR3 has 12 residues. The CDR3 spells CASSSTSGEQYF.